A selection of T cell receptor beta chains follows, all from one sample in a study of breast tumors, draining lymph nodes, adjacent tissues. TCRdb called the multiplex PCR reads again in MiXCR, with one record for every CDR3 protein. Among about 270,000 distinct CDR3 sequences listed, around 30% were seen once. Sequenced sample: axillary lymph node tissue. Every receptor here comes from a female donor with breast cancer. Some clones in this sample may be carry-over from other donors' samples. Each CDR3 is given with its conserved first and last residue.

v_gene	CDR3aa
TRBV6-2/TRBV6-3	CASSRTSGYVFEQFF
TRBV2	CASSNRGRAETQYF
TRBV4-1	CASKYRGIAGEVGYNEQFF
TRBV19	CASTDRGYYTDTQYF
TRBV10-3	CAIRELAGVDEQYF
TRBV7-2	CATLAEGGRQYF
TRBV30	CAWSISENSPLHF
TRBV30	CAWSPDYYSPLHF
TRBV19	CASSTGQRQPQHF
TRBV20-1	CSASRHDLNNEQFF
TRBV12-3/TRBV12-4	CASSQGGKAEANVLTF
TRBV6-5	CASSPERGTNTGELFF
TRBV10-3	CAISEAFGQLNQPQHF
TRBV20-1	CSARDYRGLINEKLFF
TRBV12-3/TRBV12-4	CASSFPSGAVYEQYF
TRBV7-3	CASSQQSFPGQQNTGELFF
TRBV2	CASSELDTQYF
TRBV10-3	CAISLTAAEQFF
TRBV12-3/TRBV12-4	CASSPGLAGAYERYF
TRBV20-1	CSGRGTSGSGADTQYF
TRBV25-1	CAGSEFVPGGYSPLHF
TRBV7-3	CASSSQREGPQYF
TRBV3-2	CASSQDRAGGPTDTQYF
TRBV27	CASSSGTSGFQETQYF
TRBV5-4	CASHVSGGEATNEKLFF
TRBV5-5	CASSSQGAGGNTIYF
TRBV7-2	CASSPSGQDYGYTF
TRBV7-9	CASSLKPGNTF
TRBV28	CASTMAGWETQYF
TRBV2	CASSEVYEQYF
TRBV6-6	CASSDGTASENGYTF
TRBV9	CASSVMTSGRYNEQFF
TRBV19	CASSLGTGGQPQHF
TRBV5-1	CASSLSLGSSVNRRDTQYF
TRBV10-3	CAISDRIPGQGNQPQHF
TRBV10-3	CAISEAGEYQPQHF
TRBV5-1	CASSLGTGEKLFF
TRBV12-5	CASGFGGVSQPQHF
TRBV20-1	CSSQGGNQPQHF
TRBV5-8	CASSNRGGRLARKETQYF
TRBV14	CASSQVSGLAGVETQYF
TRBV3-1	CASSQGSYEQYF
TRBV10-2	CASSPGGGEQFF
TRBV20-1	CSAGEGSSGRAFHEQYF
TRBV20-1	CSPINRRDRANEQFF
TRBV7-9	CASSFGPRGNTDTRYF
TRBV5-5	CASSIFGGGTGELFF
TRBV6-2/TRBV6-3	CASSRLAVTGELFF
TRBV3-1	CASSQDLSVGGTAGYTF